Following are 32 T cell receptor beta chains from one sample sequenced in a study of low-dose radiotherapy and immunotherapy resistance in tumors. PCR amplification of the TCRs was performed with Phusion for about 20 PCR cycles, and it relied on a constant-region primer together with a V-primer adapter. TCRdb called the reads again in MiXCR, with one record for every CDR3 protein. The table has about 46,000 distinct CDR3 sequences, approximately 10% seen once; the top ten hold approximately 6.2%. Time point specified: before trial treatment. Specimen: PBMCs, collected before treatment. Receptor source: a female donor with ovarian cancer.

This chain connects TRBV7-2 to TRBJ2-3; D remains ambiguous. The CDR3 runs 16 residues. V lost 7 bases to trimming and J lost 2 bases, with 19 bases between them. In germline, CDR1 is SGHTA, CDR2 FQGNSA. The CDR3 DNA reads TGTGCCAGCACCCTAGGTTCCGGCTATCTCACAGATACGCAGTATTTT. Protein sequence: CASTLGSGYLTDTQYF.

A word on this clonotype: One base separates it from a far larger clone, so it is likely a read error. This chain uses TRBV6-1 with TRBJ2-1; D uncertain. The CDR3 spans 14 residues. V lost 10 bases, J lost 2 bases, and 15 bases lay in between. CDR1 is MNHNS, CDR2 SASEGT, per germline. For the CDR3, the DNA is TGTGCCATCGGTGAAGTAGTCGCCTACAATGAGCAGTTCTTC. This codes for CAIGEVVAYNEQFF.

Regarding this clonotype: A far bigger clonotype differs at one base, so this is likely a read error. The gene calls are TRBV7-9 and TRBJ2-1; D gene unclear. With 6 bases removed from V and 10 bases from J, the gap between germline ends came to 16 bases. From germline, CDR1 is SEHNR and CDR2 FQNEAQ (reference sequence). There are 13 residues in the CDR3. The CDR3 sequence: CASRERSSYEQFF. The CDR3 region has the DNA TGTGCCAGCAGAGAAAGGAGCTCCTACGAGCAGTTCTTC.

Many counts were recorded for this clonotype. The J gene is TRBJ1-4, the V gene TRBV3-1; tentatively, D is TRBD1 (5 bases). V lost 3 bases, J lost 8 bases, and 10 bases lay in between. This CDR3 spans 13 amino acids. CDR1 LGHDT and CDR2 YNNKEL come from the germline V gene (reference sequence). The CDR3 here is CASSQGHGEKLFF. The CDR3 DNA reads TGTGCCAGCAGCCAGGGGCACGGGGAAAAACTGTTTTTT.

This clonotype was recorded at least ten times. The V and J genes are TRBV5-1 and TRBJ2-3, with TRBD1 identical over 10 bases. After removal of 4 bases from V and 4 bases from J, the junction contained 3 bases not matched to a gene. Per the germline V gene, CDR1 is SGHRS and CDR2 is YFSETQ. The CDR3 extends over 14 amino acids. CDR3 loop: CASSVDRGPDTQYF. DNA for the CDR3: TGCGCCAGCAGCGTAGACAGGGGGCCAGATACGCAGTATTTT. Using reference TRBV5-1 and TRBJ2-3 for the parts outside the CDR3, the full variable domain is KAGVTQTPRYLIKTRGQQVTLSCSPISGHRSVSWYQQTPGQGLQFLFEYFSETQRNKGNFPGRFSGRQFSNSRSEMNVSTLELGDSALYLCASSVDRGPDTQYFGPGTRLTVL.

This clonotype was detected ten times or more. The genes are TRBV9 and TRBJ1-2; maybe TRBD1 (5 bases). V was trimmed by 0 bases and J by 6 bases, leaving 9 bases between them. CDR1 SGDLS and CDR2 YYNGEE come from the germline V gene. The CDR3 is made up of 13 amino acids. CDR3 protein: CASSVDLGDGYTF. The CDR3 DNA sequence: TGTGCCAGCAGCGTAGACCTGGGGGATGGCTACACCTTC.

As concerns this clonotype: A far more abundant clone sits one base away, making this likely a read error. The J gene is TRBJ2-7, the V gene TRBV6-1; 7 bases align to TRBD2. The germline V gene has CDR1 MNHNS and CDR2 SASEGT. The CDR3 has 16 amino acids. CDR3 bases: TGTGTCAGCAGTTTGCGCGGGACTACTTTCTCCTACGAGCAGTACTTC. As protein: CVSSLRGTTFSYEQYF.

In its sample, this clonotype was seen many times. The chain carries TRBV20-1 and TRBJ2-2; D is unclear. V was shortened by 1 base and J by 6 bases, with 6 bases between the two germline ends. This CDR3 is 12 amino acids long. From germline, CDR1 is DFQATT and CDR2 SNEGSKA (reference sequence). CDR3 coding DNA: TGCAGTGCTAGAGCTCAAGCCGGGGAGCTGTTTTTT. Amino acids: CSARAQAGELFF.

Ten or more counts support this clonotype. V is TRBV19 and J is TRBJ1-1, with D tentatively TRBD1 (5 bases). The V and J ends lost 4 bases and 4 bases respectively, with 19 bases between them. Germline CDR1 reads LNHDA; CDR2 reads SQIVND (reference sequence). The CDR3 is 16 amino acids. The CDR3 DNA is TGTGCCAGTAGTAAGGCAGGGCCTTCCGGAGGCACTGAAGCTTTCTTT. Amino acid sequence: CASSKAGPSGGTEAFF.

V and J are TRBV11-2 and TRBJ1-2; D not resolved. V was clipped by 3 bases and J by 5 bases, with 10 bases between them. The CDR3 is 13 residues long. Germline-derived CDR1 and CDR2 are SGHAT and FQNNGV. Here the CDR3 reads CASSFTAEYGYTF. The CDR3 DNA reads as TGTGCCAGCAGCTTCACGGCAGAATATGGCTACACCTTC.

By sample share, this clonotype is large. The V call is TRBV28, the J call TRBJ2-6; 9 bases line up with TRBD2. The CDR3 runs to 17 residues. Per the germline V gene, CDR1 is MDHEN and CDR2 is SYDVKM. V gave up 7 bases and J gave up 2 bases; unmatched junction bases: 9. The CDR3 DNA reads TGTGCCAGCAAAACTAGCGGGTTCCTCCCTGGGGCCAACGTCCTGACTTTC. Translating it yields CASKTSGFLPGANVLTF.

The sample holds a few counts of this clonotype. This rearrangement joins TRBV9 to TRBJ1-1; 7 nucleotides line up with TRBD1. The ends lost 4 bases at V and 6 bases at J; junction bases unmatched: 6. The CDR3 loop spans 13 amino acids. From germline, CDR1 is SGDLS and CDR2 YYNGEE. CDR3 bases: TGTGCCAGCAGCATTACAGGGGCGGCTGAAGCTTTCTTT. It yields the protein CASSITGAAEAFF.

CDR3 in amino acids: CASSPPGLGRDEQFF. The CDR3 nucleotides read TGTGCCAGCTCACCCCCGGGACTAGGGAGAGATGAGCAGTTCTTC. This chain connects TRBV18 to TRBJ2-1; 8 bases agree with TRBD2. Germline V gene data show CDR1 as KGHSH and CDR2 as LQKENI. V trimming: 3 bases; J trimming: 8 bases; junction bases outside the gene matches: 9. CDR3 length: 15 amino acids.

This rearrangement joins TRBV5-1 to TRBJ2-3; no firm D call. The V gene's germline CDR1 is SGHRS and CDR2 YFSETQ. This CDR3 has 14 residues. The V end lost 0 bases, the J end lost 2 bases, and 7 bases lay between the germline ends. CDR3 region: CASSLEADTDTQYF. The CDR3 DNA reads as TGCGCCAGCAGCTTGGAAGCAGACACAGATACGCAGTATTTT.

This clonotype was picked up many times. This chain connects TRBV2 to TRBJ1-6; 7 bases are shared with TRBD1. The CDR3 is 14 amino acids. The V segment lost 3 bases and the J segment 6 bases; nucleotides outside the gene matches: 2. Looked up from germline, CDR1 is SNHLY and CDR2 is FYNNEI. CDR3 amino acids: CASSDWDSNSPLHF. CDR3 nucleotide sequence: TGTGCCAGCAGTGATTGGGACAGTAATTCACCCCTCCACTTT.

The sample holds many counts of this clonotype. The J gene is TRBJ2-1, the V gene TRBV30, with 9 bases matching TRBD2. The CDR3 has 14 amino acids. V shed 4 bases, J shed 6 bases, and the junction held 7 bases outside the gene matches. Per germline, CDR1 GTSNPN and CDR2 SVGIG (reference sequence). CDR3 in amino acids: CAWTWTSEVNEQFF. The CDR3 DNA is TGTGCCTGGACGTGGACTAGCGAGGTCAATGAGCAGTTCTTC.

In regard to this clonotype: Only one base separates this from a far larger clonotype, so it likely reflects a read error. This chain links TRBV28 with TRBJ2-1; TRBD1 matches 7 bases. V dropped 4 bases and J dropped 10; count of bases not matched to a gene: 7. The CDR3 is 13 residues long. From germline, CDR1 is MDHEN and CDR2 SYDVKM. This CDR3 is CASSYGTVYEQFF. The CDR3 nucleotides read TGTGCCAGCAGTTATGGGACAGTCTACGAGCAGTTCTTC. Variable domain in full (rest from reference TRBV28 and TRBJ2-1): DVKVTQSSRYLVKRTGEKVFLECVQDMDHENMFWYRQDPGLGLRLIYFSYDVKMKEKGDIPEGYSVSREKKERFSLILESASTNQTSMYLCASSYGTVYEQFFGPGTRLTVL.

This clonotype has a count of ten or more. The chain carries TRBV25-1 and TRBJ2-1; D is possibly TRBD2 (7 bases). V was trimmed by 7 bases and J by 5 bases, leaving 15 bases between them. From germline, CDR1 is MGHDK and CDR2 SYGVNS. This CDR3 has 14 amino acids. The CDR3 DNA follows: TGTGCCAGCACCCAAGGGGGGGGCGACAATGAGCAGTTCTTC. Amino acids: CASTQGGGDNEQFF.

This clonotype was observed at least ten times. J is TRBJ1-6 and V is TRBV5-1; no reliable D call. Germline V lookup: CDR1 SGHRS, CDR2 YFSETQ. The V and J ends lost 4 bases and 10 bases respectively, with 12 bases between them. The CDR3 is 13 residues long. CDR3: CASSRLLGSPLHF. The DNA of the CDR3 is TGCGCCAGCAGCCGGCTACTCGGGTCACCCCTCCACTTT.

The table lists this clonotype with many counts. The gene calls are TRBV28 and TRBJ1-5; TRBD1 aligns across 11 bases. J lost 6 bases, V lost 3 bases, and 4 bases had no gene match. The CDR3 consists of 15 residues. Germline CDR1 MDHEN, CDR2 SYDVKM. CDR3 sequence reads: CASSFPGTGGQPQHF. CDR3 in DNA: TGTGCCAGCAGTTTCCCCGGGACAGGGGGTCAGCCCCAGCATTTT.

This clonotype was detected ten times or more. The chain recombines TRBV11-2 with TRBJ2-3; 8 positions agree with TRBD2. V trimming: 6 bases; J trimming: 2 bases; junction bases outside the gene matches: 16. CDR1 and CDR2 from the germline V gene are SGHAT and FQNNGV. This CDR3 is 18 amino acids long. CDR3 region: CASRRRTGGEGNTDTQYF. CDR3 sequence (DNA): TGTGCCAGCAGGAGACGGACCGGGGGGGAGGGCAACACAGATACGCAGTATTTT.

The table lists this clonotype with many counts. Written as DNA, the CDR3 is TGCAGTGCTAGGCGACTAGCGGGGGGGCAGCTCTACAATGAGCAGTTCTTC. Its translation is CSARRLAGGQLYNEQFF. The V call is TRBV20-1, the J call TRBJ2-1, with TRBD2 matching 14 bases. Per the germline V gene, CDR1 is DFQATT and CDR2 is SNEGSKA (reference sequence). J lost 3 bases, V lost 3 bases, and 7 bases had no gene match. The CDR3 length is 17 residues.

This clonotype was counted at least ten times. The CDR3 nucleotides read TGTGCCAGCAGCACCGGGACTAAGAATTCTGGGGCCAACGTCCTGACTTTC. The encoded protein is CASSTGTKNSGANVLTF. The chain combines TRBV5-4 with TRBJ2-6; TRBD2 matches at 7 bases. CDR1 and CDR2 (germline): SGHNT, YYREEE (reference sequence). The trim removed 4 bases at V and 1 base at J, leaving 8 bases unmatched. CDR3 length: 17 residues.

This clonotype was recorded many times. The genes are TRBV20-1 and TRBJ1-6; D uncertain. This CDR3 region has 15 residues. Germline-derived CDR1 and CDR2 are DFQATT and SNEGSKA (reference sequence). The germline V and J ends were trimmed by 1 base and 3 bases, with 10 bases remaining between them. The CDR3 sequence is CSARVGTDYNSPLHF. The DNA for the CDR3 is TGCAGTGCTAGAGTAGGAACGGACTATAATTCACCCCTCCACTTT.

This clonotype was observed many times. The V gene is TRBV5-1, the J gene TRBJ2-5; D uncertain. The CDR3 totals 11 residues. V lost 6 bases and J lost 2, with 5 bases in between. Germline loops: CDR1 SGHRS, CDR2 YFSETQ. CDR3 in amino acids: CASTAQETQYF. The CDR3 DNA is TGCGCCAGCACCGCTCAAGAGACCCAGTACTTC.

DNA for the CDR3: TGCAGTGCTAGAGCGACCGGGACAGAAAACACTGAAGCTTTCTTT. Amino acids: CSARATGTENTEAFF. The V gene is TRBV20-1, the J gene TRBJ1-1; 7 nucleotides match TRBD1. The CDR3 is 15 residues long. Germline loops: CDR1 DFQATT, CDR2 SNEGSKA (reference sequence). Trimming at V came to 1 base and at J to 2 bases, leaving 7 bases not matched to a gene.

This clonotype has a count of ten or more. V is TRBV7-8 and J is TRBJ2-5, with TRBD2 matching over 9 bases. CDR3 length: 14 residues. Looked up from germline, CDR1 is SGHVS and CDR2 is FQNEAQ. Trimming removed 5 bases from V and 6 bases from J; junction bases left unmatched: 7. The CDR3 DNA reads TGTGCCAGCAGCCCCTCCGCGGGGGGGCAGACCCAGTACTTC. Protein sequence: CASSPSAGGQTQYF. Drawing the rest from reference TRBV7-8 and TRBJ2-5, the complete variable domain is GAGVSQSPRYKVAKRGQDVALRCDPISGHVSLFWYQQALGQGPEFLTYFQNEAQLDKSGLPSDRFFAERPEGSVSTLKIQRTQQEDSAVYLCASSPSAGGQTQYFGPGTRLLVL.

Details on this clonotype: A far larger clone is just one base off, so this is likely a read error. The chain carries TRBV5-3 and TRBJ2-1; D gene unclear. TRBV5-3 has ORF status, its function being uncertain. The CDR3 totals 14 residues. CDR3 region: CASSLYQTTVEQFF. CDR3 DNA: TGTGCCAGCAGCTTGTACCAGACGACGGTTGAGCAGTTCTTC.

This clonotype has just one count. J is TRBJ1-1 and V is TRBV5-3; D is unresolved. TRBV5-3 is an ORF; its function is uncertain. The CDR3 loop spans 14 amino acids. The CDR3, as DNA: TGTGCAAGTCGCGAACAAATGACGGGCGGTGGGGCTTTCTTT. It codes for CASREQMTGGGAFF.

This clonotype was detected ten times or more. V and J are TRBV13 and TRBJ2-7; unclear D gene. V was shortened by 6 bases and J by 5 bases, with 17 bases between the two germline ends. The germline V gene has CDR1 PRHDT and CDR2 FYEKMQ (reference sequence). The CDR3 has 14 amino acids. The CDR3 region has the DNA TGTGCCAGCAGTGTGCTGACTGGCGGCGACGAGCAGTACTTC. It yields the protein CASSVLTGGDEQYF. Looking up the rest from reference TRBV13 and TRBJ2-7 gives the full variable domain: AAGVIQSPRHLIKEKRETATLKCYPIPRHDTVYWYQQGPGQDPQFLISFYEKMQSDKGSIPDRFSAQQFSDYHSELNMSSLELGDSALYFCASSVLTGGDEQYFGPGTRLTVT.

This clonotype is labeled as medium-sized (0.01 to 0.1%). This chain uses TRBV28 with TRBJ1-1; 10 bases map to TRBD1. Germline trimming cut 6 bases from V and 6 bases from J; bases unmatched to any gene: 13. Germline V gene lookup returns CDR1 MDHEN and CDR2 SYDVKM. There are 16 residues in the CDR3. The CDR3 region has the DNA TGTGCCAGCAGGCCGGGACAGGGGCCCCGGCCGGCTGAAGCTTTCTTT. Protein sequence: CASRPGQGPRPAEAFF.

This clonotype appeared many times. This chain uses TRBV5-1 with TRBJ2-1; D may be TRBD1 (6 bases). Germline CDR1 is SGHRS and CDR2 is YFSETQ. V was pared by 6 bases and J by 5 bases, with 21 bases between. This CDR3 is built from 16 residues. Written as DNA, the CDR3 is TGCGCCAGCACTCGATGGATTCGGGGACAAAACAATGAGCAGTTCTTC. This sequence encodes CASTRWIRGQNNEQFF.